This TCR beta chain appears in the sequencing data of a study of blood T cell repertoires in COVID-19. Study context: The analysed material was cDNA or gDNA that came from T cells, B-cell-depleted T cells, or PBMCs.

As processed by the authors: Estimation of nucleated cell counts was performed using reference gene primer amplification. Repertoires were generated with immunoSEQ multiplex PCR, while TCRdb's copy carries only in-frame clones and drops some. Clonal size and the V and J genes are those of that table, whereas D and trimming came from the DNA. Here the sample spans under 500,000 clones, around 89% being singletons. Sequenced material: peripheral blood. The receptor was derived from a woman aged 25 to 39 with acute or convalescent COVID-19.

The CDR3, as DNA: TGTGCCAGCAGCTTAACGGGACAGGGGGAAACCGGGGAGCTGTTTTTT. This gives the protein CASSLTGQGETGELFF. This sequence joins TRBV5-4 and TRBJ2-2, with 11 bases that match TRBD1. This CDR3 is built from 16 residues. The V gene end was trimmed by 2 bases and the J gene end by 5 bases; junction bases not matched to a gene: 5. Germline CDR1 SGHNT, CDR2 YYREEE (reference sequence). Filled out from reference TRBV5-4 and TRBJ2-2, the complete variable domain reads ETGVTQSPTHLIKTRGQQVTLRCSSQSGHNTVSWYQQALGQGPQFIFQYYREEENGRGNFPPRFSGLQFPNYSSELNVNALELDDSALYLCASSLTGQGETGELFFGEGSRLTVL.